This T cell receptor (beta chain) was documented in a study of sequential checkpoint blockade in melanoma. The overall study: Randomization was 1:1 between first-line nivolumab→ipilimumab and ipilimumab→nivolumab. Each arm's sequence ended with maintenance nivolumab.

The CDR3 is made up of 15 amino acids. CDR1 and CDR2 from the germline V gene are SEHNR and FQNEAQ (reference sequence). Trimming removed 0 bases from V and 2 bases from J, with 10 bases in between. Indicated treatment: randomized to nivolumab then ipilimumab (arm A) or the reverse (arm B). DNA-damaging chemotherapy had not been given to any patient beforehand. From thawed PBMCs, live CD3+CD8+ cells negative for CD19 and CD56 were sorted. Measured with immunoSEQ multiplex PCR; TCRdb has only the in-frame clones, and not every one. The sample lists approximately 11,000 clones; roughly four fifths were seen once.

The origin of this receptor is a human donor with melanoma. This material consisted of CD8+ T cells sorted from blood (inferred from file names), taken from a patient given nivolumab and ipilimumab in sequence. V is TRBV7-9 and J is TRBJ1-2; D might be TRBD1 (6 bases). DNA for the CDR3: TGTGCCAGCAGCTTAGCGGCACAGGGCAACTATGGCTACACCTTC. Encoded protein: CASSLAAQGNYGYTF.